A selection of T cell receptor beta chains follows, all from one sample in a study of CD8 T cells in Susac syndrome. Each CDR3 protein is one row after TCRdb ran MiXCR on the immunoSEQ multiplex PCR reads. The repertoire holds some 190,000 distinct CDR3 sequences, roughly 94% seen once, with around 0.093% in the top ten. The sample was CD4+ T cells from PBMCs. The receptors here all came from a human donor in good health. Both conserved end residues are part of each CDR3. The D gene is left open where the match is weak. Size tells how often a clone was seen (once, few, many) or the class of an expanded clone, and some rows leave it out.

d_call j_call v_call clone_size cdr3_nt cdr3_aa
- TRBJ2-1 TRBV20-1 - TGCAGTGTGGCGCGGGGCTACAATGAGCAGTTCTTC CSVARGYNEQFF
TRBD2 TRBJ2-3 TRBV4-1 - TGCGCCAGCAGCCAAGATACTAGCGGGGGGCCCGTAGATACGCAGTATTTT CASSQDTSGGPVDTQYF
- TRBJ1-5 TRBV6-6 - TGTGCCAGCATAACTGCCCGGGCGGGGCCCCAGCATTTT CASITARAGPQHF
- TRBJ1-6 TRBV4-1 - TGCGCCAGCAGCCAAGCCATCCCTAATCGGTCCTCACCCCTCCACTTT CASSQAIPNRSSPLHF
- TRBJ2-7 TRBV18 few TGTGCCAGCTCACCCAGGGACGACGAGCAGTACTTC CASSPRDDEQYF
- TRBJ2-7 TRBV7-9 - TGTGCCAGCAGCCCCTCTCCAAGCTTCTACGAGCAGTACTTC CASSPSPSFYEQYF
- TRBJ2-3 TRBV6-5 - TGTGCCGCAGGGAGCACAGATACGCAGTATTTT CAAGSTDTQYF
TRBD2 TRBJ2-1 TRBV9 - TGTGCCAGCAGCGTGGAGATCGGCCCCGGGAGGAATGAGCAGTTCTTC CASSVEIGPGRNEQFF
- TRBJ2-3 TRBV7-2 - TGTGCCAGCAGCTTAGCGGGTATCACAGATACGCAGTATTTT CASSLAGITDTQYF
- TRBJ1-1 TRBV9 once TGTGCCAGCAGCGTAGAGGGCAGAGCGAACACTGAAGCTTTCTTT CASSVEGRANTEAFF
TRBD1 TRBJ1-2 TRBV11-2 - TGTGCCAGCAGCCCCCCGAGGACAGGGTGGGATGGCTACACCTTC CASSPPRTGWDGYTF
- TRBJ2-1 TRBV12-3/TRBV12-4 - TGTGCCAGCAGTTCACATTACAATGAGCAGTTCTTC CASSSHYNEQFF
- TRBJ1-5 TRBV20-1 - TGCAGTGCTAGACGGTCCAGTGATAGCAATCAGCCCCAGCATTTT CSARRSSDSNQPQHF
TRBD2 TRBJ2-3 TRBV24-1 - TGTGCCACCAGTGACGGACTAGCGGCACCCTTAGATACGCAGTATTTT CATSDGLAAPLDTQYF
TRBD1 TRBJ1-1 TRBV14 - TGTGCCAGCAGCCCCCCGGACAGGGGAGAGCAGGATGAAGCTTTCTTT CASSPPDRGEQDEAFF
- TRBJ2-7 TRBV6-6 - TGTGCCAGCAGTTCCACCTCCTACGAGCAGTACTTC CASSSTSYEQYF
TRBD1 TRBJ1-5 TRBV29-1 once TGCAGCGTTGCCGGGACAGGGATCGATCAGCCCCAGCATTTT CSVAGTGIDQPQHF
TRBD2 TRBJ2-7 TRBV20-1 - TGCAGTGCTCGTTTAGCGGGAGGTTCCTACGAGCAGTACTTC CSARLAGGSYEQYF
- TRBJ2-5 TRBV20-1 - TGCAGTGCTAGTGTAGATGCGGAGACCCAGTACTTC CSASVDAETQYF
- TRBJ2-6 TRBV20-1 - TGCAGCGCCGGTCACGACGGCTCTGGGGCCAACGTCCTGACTTTC CSAGHDGSGANVLTF
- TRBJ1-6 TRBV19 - TGTGCCAGTAGTGTGGGGACTTCTCCGAATTCACCCCTCCACTTT CASSVGTSPNSPLHF
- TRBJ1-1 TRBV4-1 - TGCGCCAGCAGCCAATCTGCGCTGCGACAGCTCTGGGACACTGAAGCTTTCTTT CASSQSALRQLWDTEAFF
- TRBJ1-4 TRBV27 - TGTGCCAGCACCCGACTGGGGCAGTACCGGGGTGAAAAACTGTTTTTT CASTRLGQYRGEKLFF
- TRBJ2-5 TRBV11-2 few TGTGCCAGCAGCTTAGTCCCGTCCCAAGAGACCCAGTACTTC CASSLVPSQETQYF
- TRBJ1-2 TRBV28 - TGTGCCAGCAGGCTGGGTTCCAGCTATGGCTACACCTTC CASRLGSSYGYTF
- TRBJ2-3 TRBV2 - TGTGCCAGCGAAAGGGTTACTAGTGTCGCAGATACGCAGTATTTT CASERVTSVADTQYF
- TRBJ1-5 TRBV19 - TGTGCCAGTAGTATGCAGAATCAGCCCCAGCATTTT CASSMQNQPQHF
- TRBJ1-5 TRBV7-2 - TGTGCCAGCAGCTTCACCGGGACCTATGGCAATCAGCCCCAGCATTTT CASSFTGTYGNQPQHF
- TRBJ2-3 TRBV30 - TGTGCCAGGAGGCAGCTAGGCACAGATACGCAGTATTTT CARRQLGTDTQYF
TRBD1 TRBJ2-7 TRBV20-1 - TGCAGCGCCGAAAAGGGAGACAGGGGGCTGTGGGAGCAGTACTTC CSAEKGDRGLWEQYF
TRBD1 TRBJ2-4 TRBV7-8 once TGTGCCAGCAGCTTACATCGAGGGGGCAGCTCAAACATTCAGTACTTC CASSLHRGGSSNIQYF
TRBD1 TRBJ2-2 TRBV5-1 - TGCGCCAGCAGCATCACCACGGACAGGGTCACCGGGGAGCTGTTTTTT CASSITTDRVTGELFF
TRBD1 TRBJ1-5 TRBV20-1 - TGCAGTGCTTACACGGGACAGCCAAGCCAGCCCCAGCATTTT CSAYTGQPSQPQHF
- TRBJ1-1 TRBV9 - TGTGCCAGCAGCGTAGCCGGGAACACTGAAGCTTTCTTT CASSVAGNTEAFF
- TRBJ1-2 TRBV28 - TGTGCCAGCAGTTTATGGCAAGACTATGGCTACACCTTC CASSLWQDYGYTF
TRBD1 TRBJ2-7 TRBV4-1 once TGCGCCAGCAGCCAGGGCGACAGGGGCTCCTACGAGCAGTACTTC CASSQGDRGSYEQYF
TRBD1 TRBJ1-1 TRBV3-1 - TGTGCCAGCAGCCCCAGGACAGGGATGGACACTGAAGCTTTCTTT CASSPRTGMDTEAFF
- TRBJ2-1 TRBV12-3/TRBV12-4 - TGTGCCAGCAGCCAGTACTCCGCGCTCAGCTCCTACAATGAGCAGTTCTTC CASSQYSALSSYNEQFF
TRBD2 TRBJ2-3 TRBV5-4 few TGTGCCAGCAGCTTGCGGGGGGGAGATACGCAGTATTTT CASSLRGGDTQYF
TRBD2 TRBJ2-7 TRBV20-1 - TGCAGTGCCACCAATCCTAGCGGGGGGTACGAGCAGTACTTC CSATNPSGGYEQYF